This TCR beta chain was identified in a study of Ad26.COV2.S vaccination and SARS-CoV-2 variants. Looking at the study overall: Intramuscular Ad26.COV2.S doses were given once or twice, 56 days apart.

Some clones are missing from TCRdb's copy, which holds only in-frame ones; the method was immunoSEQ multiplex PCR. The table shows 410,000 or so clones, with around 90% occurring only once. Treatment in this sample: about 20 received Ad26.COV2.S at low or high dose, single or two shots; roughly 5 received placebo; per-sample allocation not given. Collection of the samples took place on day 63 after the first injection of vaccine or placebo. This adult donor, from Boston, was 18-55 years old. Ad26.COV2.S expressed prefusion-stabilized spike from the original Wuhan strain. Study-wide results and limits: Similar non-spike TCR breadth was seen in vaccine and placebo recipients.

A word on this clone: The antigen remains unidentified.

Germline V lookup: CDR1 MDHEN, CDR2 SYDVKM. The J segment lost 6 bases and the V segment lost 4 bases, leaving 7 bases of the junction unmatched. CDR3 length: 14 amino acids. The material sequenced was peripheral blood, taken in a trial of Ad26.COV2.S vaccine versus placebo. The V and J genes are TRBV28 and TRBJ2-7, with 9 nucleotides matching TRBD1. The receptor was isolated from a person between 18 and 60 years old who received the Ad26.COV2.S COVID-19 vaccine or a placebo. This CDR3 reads CASSSTGTGIEQYF. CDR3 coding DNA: TGTGCCAGCAGTTCGACCGGGACAGGGATCGAGCAGTACTTC. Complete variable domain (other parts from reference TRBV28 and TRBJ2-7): DVKVTQSSRYLVKRTGEKVFLECVQDMDHENMFWYRQDPGLGLRLIYFSYDVKMKEKGDIPEGYSVSREKKERFSLILESASTNQTSMYLCASSSTGTGIEQYFGPGTRLTVT.